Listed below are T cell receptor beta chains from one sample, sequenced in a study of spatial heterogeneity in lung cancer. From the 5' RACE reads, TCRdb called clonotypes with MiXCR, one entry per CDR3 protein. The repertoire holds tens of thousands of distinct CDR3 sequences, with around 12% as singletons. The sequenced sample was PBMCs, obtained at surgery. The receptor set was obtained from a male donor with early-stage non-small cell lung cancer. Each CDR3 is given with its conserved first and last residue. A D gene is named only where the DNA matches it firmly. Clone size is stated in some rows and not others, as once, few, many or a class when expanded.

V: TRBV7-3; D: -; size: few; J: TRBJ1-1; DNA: TGTGCCAGCAGCTTAGGAGGGGGAGGCACTGAAGCTTTCTTT; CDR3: CASSLGGGGTEAFF
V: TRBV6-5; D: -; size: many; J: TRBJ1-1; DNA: TGTGCCAGCAACCCCCCAGGGGAGTACACTGAAGCTTTCTTT; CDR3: CASNPPGEYTEAFF
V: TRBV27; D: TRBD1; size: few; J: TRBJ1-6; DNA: TGTGCCAGCAGGGGACAGGGGGCAGGTAATTCACCCCTCCACTTT; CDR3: CASRGQGAGNSPLHF
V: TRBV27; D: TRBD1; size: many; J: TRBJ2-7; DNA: TGTGCCAGCAGTTCTCGCCCCCCGGGACAGGGTCCTTCCGAGCAGTACTTC; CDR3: CASSSRPPGQGPSEQYF
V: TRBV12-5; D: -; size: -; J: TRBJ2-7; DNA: TGTGCTAGTGCTCTCGGGAGTTCTTACGAGCAGTACTTC; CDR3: CASALGSSYEQYF
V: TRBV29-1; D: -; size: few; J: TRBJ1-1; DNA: TGCAGCGCTTGGGACCTGCGTGCTTTCTTT; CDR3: CSAWDLRAFF
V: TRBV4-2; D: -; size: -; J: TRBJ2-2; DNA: TGTGCCAGCAGCAATGGACTGGGGGCAGGGGAGCTGTTTTTT; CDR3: CASSNGLGAGELFF
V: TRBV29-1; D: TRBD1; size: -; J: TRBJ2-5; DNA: TGCAGCTCAGAACAGGGGCCTCCCCAAGAGACCCAGTACTTC; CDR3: CSSEQGPPQETQYF
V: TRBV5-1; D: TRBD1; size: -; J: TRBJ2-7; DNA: TGCGCCAGCAGCCCTAGAATTGGGACAGAAAACTACGAGCAGTACTTC; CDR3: CASSPRIGTENYEQYF
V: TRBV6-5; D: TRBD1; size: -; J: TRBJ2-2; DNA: TGTGCCAGCAGTTTAGGACAGGGGGCTGTCGGGGAGCTGTTTTTT; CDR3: CASSLGQGAVGELFF
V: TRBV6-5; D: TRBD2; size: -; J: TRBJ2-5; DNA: TGTGCCAGCACTCCTAGCGGGGCCAGGACCCAGTACTTC; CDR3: CASTPSGARTQYF
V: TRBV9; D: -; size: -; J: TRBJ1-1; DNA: TGTGCCAGCAGCGTAATAGTGGGGGATACTGAAGCTTTCTTT; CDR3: CASSVIVGDTEAFF
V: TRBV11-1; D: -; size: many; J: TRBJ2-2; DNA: TGTGCCAGCAGCCCACACACGAACACCGGGGAGCTGTTTTTT; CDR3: CASSPHTNTGELFF
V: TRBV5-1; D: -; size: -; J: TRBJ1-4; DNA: TGCGCCAGCAGCCTTGGCGGGAGCTTGGGGACTAATGAAAAACTGTTTTTT; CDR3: CASSLGGSLGTNEKLFF
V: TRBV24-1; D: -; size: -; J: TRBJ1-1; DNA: TGTGCCACCAGTGCGGGGGGCCAGACTGAAGCTTTCTTT; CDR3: CATSAGGQTEAFF
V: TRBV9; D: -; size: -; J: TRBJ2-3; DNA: TGTGCCAGCAGCGTCTCCGGGACCCATCACGCAGATACGCAGTATTTT; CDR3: CASSVSGTHHADTQYF
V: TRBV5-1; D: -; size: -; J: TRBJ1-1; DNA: TGCGCCAGCAGCGTCCCGGGAGCCGCAGAAGCTTTCTTT; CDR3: CASSVPGAAEAFF
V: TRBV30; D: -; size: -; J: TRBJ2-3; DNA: TGTGCCCTCGAGAAGGGGATCACAGATACGCAGTATTTT; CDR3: CALEKGITDTQYF
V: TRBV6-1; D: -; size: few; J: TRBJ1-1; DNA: TGTGCCAGCAGTGAAGGTGGACCTTACACTGAAGCTTTCTTT; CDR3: CASSEGGPYTEAFF
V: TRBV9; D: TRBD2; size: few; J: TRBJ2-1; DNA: TGTGCCAGCAGCGTAGCACTAGCGGGAGAAAGTCTTGAGCAGTTCTTC; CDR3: CASSVALAGESLEQFF
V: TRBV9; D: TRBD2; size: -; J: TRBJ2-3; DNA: TGTGCCAGCAGCCCGAGGACTAGTCAGGATACGCAGTATTTT; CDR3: CASSPRTSQDTQYF
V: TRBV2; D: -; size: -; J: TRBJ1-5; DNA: TGTGCCAGCAGTGAAAGAATCCCCTATAGCAATCAGCCCCAGCATTTT; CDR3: CASSERIPYSNQPQHF
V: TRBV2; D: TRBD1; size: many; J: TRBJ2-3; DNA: TGTGCCAGCACCCGACGGACAGGTAGCACAGATACGCAGTATTTT; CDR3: CASTRRTGSTDTQYF
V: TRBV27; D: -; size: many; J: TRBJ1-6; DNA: TGTGCCAGCAGTTTAGACGGGTTTAATAATTCACCCCTCCACTTT; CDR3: CASSLDGFNNSPLHF